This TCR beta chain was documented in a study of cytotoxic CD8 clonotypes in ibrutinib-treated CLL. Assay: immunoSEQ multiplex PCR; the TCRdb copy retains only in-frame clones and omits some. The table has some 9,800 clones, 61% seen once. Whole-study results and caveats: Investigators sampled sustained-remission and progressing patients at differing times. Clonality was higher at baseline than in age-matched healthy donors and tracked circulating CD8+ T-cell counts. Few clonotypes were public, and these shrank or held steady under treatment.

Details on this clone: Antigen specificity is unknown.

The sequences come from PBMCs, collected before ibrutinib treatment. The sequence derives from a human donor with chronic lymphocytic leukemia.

CDR3 loop: CASSSRVNYGYTF. The CDR3 bases are TGTGCCAGCAGCAGCCGGGTGAACTATGGCTACACCTTC. The rearrangement joins TRBV7-8 to TRBJ1-2; no clear D gene. The CDR3 contains 13 residues. Trimming took off 5 bases at V and 2 bases at J, with 9 bases between the two ends. The V gene's germline CDR1 is SGHVS and CDR2 FQNEAQ.